The 25 T cell receptor beta chains listed next were all sequenced from one sample in a study of identifying expanded T cells in peripheral blood. Using immunoSEQ multiplex PCR, the repertoire was profiled, and TCRdb retains in-frame clones only, with some absent. The table includes 83,000 or so clones, roughly 90% detected once. Source material: blood. The receptors stem from a person aged 18 to 75 in good health.

The rearrangement links TRBV5-1 to TRBJ2-7; D uncertain. CDR1 SGHRS and CDR2 YFSETQ come from the germline V gene. The CDR3 spans 11 residues. The V end lost 2 bases, the J end lost 5 bases, and 5 bases lay between the germline ends. In nucleotides, the CDR3 is TGCGCCAGCAGCTTTTTAGACGAGCAGTACTTC. It specifies CASSFLDEQYF.

The chain links TRBV20-1 to TRBJ2-3; D gene uncertain. This CDR3 has 11 residues. Germline loops: CDR1 DFQATT, CDR2 SNEGSKA (reference sequence). V shed 1 base and J shed 3 bases, with 2 bases lying between them. In DNA form, the CDR3 reads TGCAGTGCTAGAGCGACAGATACGCAGTATTTT. Its translation is CSARATDTQYF.

The J gene is TRBJ2-2, the V gene TRBV9, with TRBD1 as a possible D gene (5 bases). V dropped 4 bases and J dropped 7 bases, with 8 bases sitting between them. Germline CDR1 and CDR2: SGDLS and YYNGEE. CDR3 size: 12 residues. Written as DNA, the CDR3 is TGTGCCAGCAGCCAGGGAAACGGGGAGCTGTTTTTT. This codes for CASSQGNGELFF. The full variable domain, its missing parts supplied by reference TRBV9 and TRBJ2-2, is DSGVTQTPKHLITATGQRVTLRCSPRSGDLSVYWYQQSLDQGLQFLIQYYNGEERAKGNILERFSAQQFPDLHSELNLSSLELGDSALYFCASSQGNGELFFGEGSRLTVL.

The chain links TRBV19 to TRBJ1-3, with D maybe TRBD1 (6 bases). Trimming took 5 bases from V and 6 from J, leaving 14 bases between them. The CDR3 is made up of 14 amino acids. CDR1 is LNHDA and CDR2 is SQIVND in the germline V gene (reference sequence). The CDR3 region has the DNA TGTGCCAGTAGTCTGCAGGGGCCAGAAAACACCATATATTTT. It is translated as CASSLQGPENTIYF.

The chain joins TRBV6-5 to TRBJ1-6, with D uncertain. Germline lookup yields CDR1 MNHEY and CDR2 SVGAGI. Trimming pared 7 bases from V and 3 bases from J, leaving 10 bases between. This CDR3 has 14 residues. The CDR3 reads CASTRSFYNSPLHF. The CDR3, as DNA: TGTGCCAGCACCCGCTCATTCTATAATTCACCCCTCCACTTT.

This chain joins TRBV28 and TRBJ1-2, with D uncertain. The CDR3 consists of 15 residues. Deletions cut 3 bases from V and 5 bases from J, with 16 bases between. Germline values: CDR1 MDHEN, CDR2 SYDVKM. CDR3 coding DNA: TGTGCCAGCAGTTTCACGGGTTTGGGTTCTTATGGCTACACCTTC. It codes for CASSFTGLGSYGYTF.

This clone showed up just once. This CDR3 is also generated by other DNA sequences in the sample. The rearrangement uses TRBV7-3 and TRBJ2-5, with TRBD1 matching 9 bases. Germline V CDR1 and CDR2: SGHTA, FQGTGA. Trimming took 5 bases from V and 5 from J; bases not matched to a gene: 3. This CDR3 has 13 amino acids. The CDR3 sequence is CASSLGTGETQYF. CDR3 DNA sequence: TGTGCCAGCAGCCTCGGGACAGGGGAGACCCAGTACTTC.

V and J are TRBV18 and TRBJ2-1, with 8 bases matching TRBD1. J gave up 0 bases and V 2 bases, and 3 bases lay outside the gene matches. This CDR3 spans 16 amino acids. Germline V CDR1 and CDR2: KGHSH, LQKENI. The CDR3 sequence: CASSPRDRSSYNEQFF. The CDR3 bases are TGTGCCAGCTCACCAAGGGACAGGAGCTCCTACAATGAGCAGTTCTTC.

A single count supports this clone. The J gene is TRBJ1-2, the V gene TRBV6-5; tentatively, D is TRBD1 (6 bases). This CDR3 is built from 15 residues. With 6 bases removed from V and 4 bases from J, the gap between germline ends came to 18 bases. Germline lookup yields CDR1 MNHEY and CDR2 SVGAGI. CDR3 loop: CASRPTGSGGYGYTF. The CDR3 coding sequence is TGTGCCAGCAGGCCTACAGGGTCTGGTGGCTATGGCTACACCTTC.

This clone has just a few counts. V usage is TRBV19 and J usage is TRBJ2-1; perhaps TRBD2 as D (7 bases). The CDR3 covers 15 residues. V lost 6 bases, J lost 4 bases, and 16 bases lay in between. Germline loops: CDR1 LNHDA, CDR2 SQIVND (reference sequence). CDR3 in amino acids: CASSQEGEGYNEQFF. CDR3 DNA: TGTGCCAGTAGCCAAGAGGGGGAGGGGTACAATGAGCAGTTCTTC.

This chain connects TRBV15 to TRBJ2-7; perhaps TRBD1 as D (6 bases). The germline gives CDR1 LNHNV, CDR2 YYDKDF (reference sequence). Trimming removed 2 bases from V and 3 bases from J, with 14 bases in between. The CDR3 extends over 15 amino acids. This CDR3 is CATSRQQDSGYEQYF. CDR3 sequence (DNA): TGTGCCACCAGCAGACAACAGGACAGCGGCTACGAGCAGTACTTC.

V gene TRBV10-1 combines with J gene TRBJ2-3; TRBD2 is a possible D gene (5 bases). Trimming stripped 2 bases from V and 6 bases from J, with 12 bases between. There are 14 residues in the CDR3. The germline CDR1 and CDR2 sequences are WNHNN and SYGVQD (reference sequence). The CDR3 here is CASSEDGNWDTQYF. The DNA of the CDR3 is TGCGCCAGCAGTGAGGACGGGAATTGGGATACGCAGTATTTT.

This clone was seen more than once but under ten times. The J gene is TRBJ1-2, the V gene TRBV29-1; D is uncertain. Trimming removed 1 base from V and 7 bases from J, with 7 bases in between. The germline gives CDR1 SQVTM, CDR2 ANQGSEA. This CDR3 contains 11 residues. The CDR3 sequence is CSVEGGSGYTF. The CDR3 DNA reads TGCAGCGTTGAAGGCGGGAGTGGCTACACCTTC.

This rearrangement joins TRBV5-1 to TRBJ1-1; weak D call: TRBD1 (6 bases). This CDR3 has 14 residues. Germline V CDR1 and CDR2: SGHRS, YFSETQ. V dropped 4 bases and J dropped 4 bases, with 14 bases sitting between them. This CDR3 reads CASSTGQLGTEAFF. For the CDR3, the DNA is TGCGCCAGCAGCACAGGACAGCTGGGCACTGAAGCTTTCTTT. Combining the CDR3 with reference TRBV5-1 and TRBJ1-1 gives the whole variable domain KAGVTQTPRYLIKTRGQQVTLSCSPISGHRSVSWYQQTPGQGLQFLFEYFSETQRNKGNFPGRFSGRQFSNSRSEMNVSTLELGDSALYLCASSTGQLGTEAFFGQGTRLTVV.

V and J are TRBV29-1 and TRBJ2-7, with D possibly being TRBD1 (5 bases). V was cut by 3 bases and J by 3 bases, with 9 bases left in between. Germline-derived CDR1 and CDR2 are SQVTM and ANQGSEA. This CDR3 is 12 amino acids long. CDR3 in amino acids: CSVDSDNYEQYF. CDR3 in DNA: TGCAGCGTTGACTCGGACAACTACGAGCAGTACTTC.

The chain is built from TRBV10-2 and TRBJ1-2; tentative D call: TRBD1 (6 bases). Germline V gives CDR1 WSHSY, CDR2 SAAADI. CDR3 size: 14 residues. The V and J ends lost 6 bases and 0 bases respectively, with 11 bases between them. Written as DNA, the CDR3 is TGCGCCAGCAGCCCGCAGGGGACTAACTATGGCTACACCTTC. Its translation: CASSPQGTNYGYTF.

The chain joins TRBV7-2 to TRBJ2-1, with 7 bases that match TRBD2. The CDR3 consists of 16 residues. The germline gives CDR1 SGHTA, CDR2 FQGNSA. With 2 bases clipped from V and 5 bases from J, the junction kept 9 bases outside the gene matches. CDR3 DNA: TGTGCCAGCAGCTTAAGGCTAGCGGCCATAAACAATGAGCAGTTCTTC. It codes for CASSLRLAAINNEQFF.

With respect to this clone: Within the sample, other DNA sequences also encode this same CDR3. This CDR3 is CASSPPGQVYEQYF. Here the CDR3 DNA reads TGCGCCAGCAGCCCCCCGGGACAGGTGTACGAGCAGTACTTC. This chain links TRBV4-1 with TRBJ2-7, with 8 bases that match TRBD1. The germline gives CDR1 MGHRA, CDR2 YSYEKL. The V gene end was trimmed by 4 bases and the J gene end by 4 bases; junction bases not matched to a gene: 6. The CDR3 consists of 14 residues.

The CDR3 bases are TGTGCCAGTAGTATTGTCGGGAGGACCCGGAATGAGCAGTTCTTC. Translation gives CASSIVGRTRNEQFF. The rearrangement joins TRBV19 to TRBJ2-1; 7 bases agree with TRBD2. CDR1 and CDR2 (germline): LNHDA, SQIVND (reference sequence). The CDR3 consists of 15 residues. V gave up 3 bases and J gave up 7 bases; unmatched junction bases: 9.

V usage is TRBV7-2 and J usage is TRBJ2-5; D unresolved. CDR3 size: 13 residues. V gave up 5 bases and J gave up 2 bases, with 9 bases separating them. CDR1 SGHTA and CDR2 FQGNSA come from the germline V gene. The CDR3 nucleotides are TGTGCCAGCAGCCGAAGGACGCAAGAGACCCAGTACTTC. Translation gives CASSRRTQETQYF.

This clone showed up just once. The chain links TRBV27 to TRBJ1-1; D unclear. V lost 5 bases to trimming and J lost 1 base, with 11 bases between them. The germline V gene encodes CDR1 MNHEY and CDR2 SMNVEV (reference sequence). The CDR3 contains 14 residues. CDR3 nucleotide sequence: TGTGCCAGCAGTCTTGGACTCTCGAACACTGAAGCTTTCTTT. Amino acids: CASSLGLSNTEAFF.

This chain uses TRBV6-5 with TRBJ1-5; tentatively, D is TRBD1 (5 bases). Deletions cut 6 bases from V and 8 bases from J, with 14 bases between. Germline loops: CDR1 MNHEY, CDR2 SVGAGI. The CDR3 sequence is 13 residues long. In DNA, the CDR3 is TGTGCCAGCAGCCGCGTGGGGGTTGAGCCCCAGCATTTT. It codes for CASSRVGVEPQHF.

The chain combines TRBV6-4 with TRBJ2-2; D is undetermined. CDR3 size: 14 residues. V gave up 3 bases and J gave up 4 bases, with 9 bases separating them. In germline, CDR1 is MRHNA, CDR2 SNTAGT. Here the CDR3 DNA reads TGTGCCAGCAGTGATGGTGTGGGCACCGGGGAGCTGTTTTTT. This translates into CASSDGVGTGELFF.

The J gene is TRBJ1-1, the V gene TRBV30; D is unresolved. The CDR3 is made up of 16 amino acids. Germline V gene sequence: CDR1 GTSNPN, CDR2 SVGIG (reference sequence). Trimming took 1 base from V and 0 from J, leaving 15 bases between them. The CDR3 loop is CAWSAPRTAMNTEAFF. CDR3 bases: TGTGCCTGGAGTGCACCCCGCACAGCGATGAACACTGAAGCTTTCTTT.

This rearrangement joins TRBV7-2 to TRBJ2-5; 7 bases align to TRBD1. V lost 5 bases to trimming and J lost 3 bases; unmatched junction nucleotides: 9. CDR1 and CDR2 from the germline V gene are SGHTA and FQGNSA. CDR3 length: 15 residues. CDR3 in DNA: TGTGCCAGCAGCCGAGTCCAGGGGGTAGAAGAGACCCAGTACTTC. This translates into CASSRVQGVEETQYF.